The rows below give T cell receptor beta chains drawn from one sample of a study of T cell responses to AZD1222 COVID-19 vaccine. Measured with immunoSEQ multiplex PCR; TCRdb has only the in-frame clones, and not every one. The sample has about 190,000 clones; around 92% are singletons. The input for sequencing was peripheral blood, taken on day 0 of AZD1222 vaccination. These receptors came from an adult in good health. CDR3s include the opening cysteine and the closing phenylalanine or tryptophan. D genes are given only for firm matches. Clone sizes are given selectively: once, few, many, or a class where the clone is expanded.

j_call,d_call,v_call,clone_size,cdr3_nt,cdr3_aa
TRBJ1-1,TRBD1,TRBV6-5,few,TGTGCCAGCAGCGCCCAGGGGGCCGTGAACACTGAAGCTTTCTTT,CASSAQGAVNTEAFF
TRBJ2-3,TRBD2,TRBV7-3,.,TGTGCCAGCAGCTCGACCGGGACTAGCGGACCCACAGATACGCAGTATTTT,CASSSTGTSGPTDTQYF
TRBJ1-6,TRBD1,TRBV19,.,TGTGCCATAAGTAGTCGGACAGGGGTCTCACCCCTCCACTTT,CAISSRTGVSPLHF
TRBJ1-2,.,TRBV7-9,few,TGTGCCAGCAGCCCCGGGACCTCTAACTATGGCTACACCTTC,CASSPGTSNYGYTF
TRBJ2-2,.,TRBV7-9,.,TGTGCCAGCAGCTTAGGCTCCCTGAACACCGGGGAGCTGTTTTTT,CASSLGSLNTGELFF
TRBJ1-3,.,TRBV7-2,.,TGTGCCAGCAGCCTACAGGGTTCTGGAAACACCATATATTTT,CASSLQGSGNTIYF
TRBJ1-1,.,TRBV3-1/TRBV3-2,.,TGTGCCAGCAGCCAAGATAGATTTTACACTGAAGCTTTCTTT,CASSQDRFYTEAFF
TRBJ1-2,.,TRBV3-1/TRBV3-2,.,TGTGCCAGCAGCCATCAAACGATGGGGCGAGGGCACTATGGCTACACCTTC,CASSHQTMGRGHYGYTF
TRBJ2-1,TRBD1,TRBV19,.,TGTGCCAGCATACCCGGGACAGGATACAATGAGCAGTTCTTC,CASIPGTGYNEQFF
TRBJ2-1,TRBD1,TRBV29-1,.,TGCAGCGTTGATGTGGGACAGGGATACAATGAGCAGTTCTTC,CSVDVGQGYNEQFF
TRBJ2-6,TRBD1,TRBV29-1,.,TGCAGCGTTGAAGGGGGACAGGGACCTGGGGCCAACGTCCTGACTTTC,CSVEGGQGPGANVLTF
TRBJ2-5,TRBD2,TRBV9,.,TGTGCCAGCAGCGTAGAAGGCGGGGGGGCCACAGAGACCCAGTACTTC,CASSVEGGGATETQYF
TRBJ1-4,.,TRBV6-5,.,TGTGCCAGCAGTTCGTTGCTGCCAGATGAAAAACTGTTTTTT,CASSSLLPDEKLFF
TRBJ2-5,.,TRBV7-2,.,TGTGCCAGCAGCGCTCTCCAAGAGACCCAGTACTTC,CASSALQETQYF
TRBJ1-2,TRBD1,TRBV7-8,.,TGTGCCAGCAGCTTTCCCCGGACAGAGGGGGCAAATACCTTC,CASSFPRTEGANTF
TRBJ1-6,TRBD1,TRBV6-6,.,TGTGCCAGCAGAAAACTACAGGGGGGCTATAATTCACCCCTCCACTTT,CASRKLQGGYNSPLHF
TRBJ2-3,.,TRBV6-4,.,TGTGCCAGCAGTTCCCAGGACTCTGACACAGATACGCAGTATTTT,CASSSQDSDTDTQYF
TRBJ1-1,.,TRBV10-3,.,TGTGCCATCAGTGACCCCGGGGCGAACACTGAAGCTTTCTTT,CAISDPGANTEAFF
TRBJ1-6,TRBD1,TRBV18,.,TGTGCCAGCTCACCACAAGACAGGGGTGGGTCACCCCTCCACTTT,CASSPQDRGGSPLHF
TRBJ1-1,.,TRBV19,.,TGTGCCAGTAGTATTGTTATGCGTTACACTGAAGCTTTCTTT,CASSIVMRYTEAFF
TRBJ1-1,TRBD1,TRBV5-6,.,TGTGCCAGCAGCCGGGACAGGAGTCCTGAAGCTTTCTTT,CASSRDRSPEAFF
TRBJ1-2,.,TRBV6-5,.,TGTGCCAGCAGAGTCGAGTCCGGGCGGTATCGCTACACCTTC,CASRVESGRYRYTF
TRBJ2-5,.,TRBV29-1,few,TGCAGCAAGAGGGGGTTAGGGGAGACCCAGTACTTC,CSKRGLGETQYF
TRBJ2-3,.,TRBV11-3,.,TGTGCCAGCAGTCCGTGGGGGGGCACAGATACGCAGTATTTT,CASSPWGGTDTQYF
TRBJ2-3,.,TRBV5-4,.,TGTGCCAGCAGCTACCCTGGGGGAGCAGATACGCAGTATTTT,CASSYPGGADTQYF
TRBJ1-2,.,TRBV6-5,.,TGTGCCAGCAGCCGTGGGGGGCCCCCTAGCTATGGCTACACCTTC,CASSRGGPPSYGYTF
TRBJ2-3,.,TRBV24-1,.,TGTGCCACCAGCCCCCACATGCGTAGGGGTGCAGATACGCAGTATTTT,CATSPHMRRGADTQYF
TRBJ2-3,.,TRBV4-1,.,TGCGCCAGCAGCAAGCCAGGACTTAGCACAGATACGCAGTATTTT,CASSKPGLSTDTQYF
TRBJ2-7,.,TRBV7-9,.,TGTGCCAGCAGCTTAGGCGGGGACGCCCCTTACGAGCAGTACTTC,CASSLGGDAPYEQYF
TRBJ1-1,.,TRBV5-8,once,TGTGCCAGCAGCTTGGTCGCGTTTTCAGCTTTCTTT,CASSLVAFSAFF
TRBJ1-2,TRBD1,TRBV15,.,TGTGCCACCAGCTCGGACAGGGTTATGCGCTACACCTTC,CATSSDRVMRYTF
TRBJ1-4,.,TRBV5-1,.,TGCGCCAGCAGCTACCTCCCCGGGGCTAATGAAAAACTGTTTTTT,CASSYLPGANEKLFF
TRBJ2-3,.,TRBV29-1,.,TGCAGCGTTTCCCCCAGGGGCGGGGCTCCGGGGGATACGCAGTATTTT,CSVSPRGGAPGDTQYF
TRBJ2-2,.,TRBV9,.,TGTGCCAGCAGCCAAGACACCTCGAGCACCGGGGAGCTGTTTTTT,CASSQDTSSTGELFF
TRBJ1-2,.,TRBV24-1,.,TGTGCCACCAGCCGGATGATTGGCTACACCTTC,CATSRMIGYTF
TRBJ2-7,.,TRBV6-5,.,TGTGCCAGCAGGGGCCTGGAGGGTGGATCCTACGAGCAGTACTTC,CASRGLEGGSYEQYF
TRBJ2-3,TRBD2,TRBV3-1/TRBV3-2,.,TGTGCCAGCAGCCTAGGGACTATCGCTAGCACAGATACGCAGTATTTT,CASSLGTIASTDTQYF